Following are 15 T cell receptor beta chains from one sample sequenced in a study of CD8 T cells in ankylosing spondylitis. From the 5' RACE reads, TCRdb called clonotypes with MiXCR, one entry per CDR3 protein. Of about 320,000 distinct CDR3 sequences listed, around 10% are singletons. Sequencing was done on a sample of blood, either unsorted or a sorted T cell fraction (not recorded which). The receptor set was obtained from a female donor with ankylosing spondylitis or in good health (not recorded which).

This clonotype was picked up many times. The chain is built from TRBV20-1 and TRBJ2-5; D gene uncertain. Germline CDR1 is DFQATT and CDR2 is SNEGSKA (reference sequence). Trimming pared 6 bases from V and 0 bases from J, leaving 14 bases between. This CDR3 is 14 amino acids long. The CDR3 nucleotides read TGCAGTGCCGCAACCAACCTTTACCAAGAGACCCAGTACTTC. Encoded protein: CSAATNLYQETQYF.

This clonotype was detected many times. The V call is TRBV9, the J call TRBJ2-7; D is perhaps TRBD1 (6 bases). The CDR3 has 14 residues. In germline, CDR1 is SGDLS, CDR2 YYNGEE. The ends were cut back, 0 bases at V and 6 bases at J, with 13 bases in the middle. The CDR3 spells CASSVGTGRGEQYF. As DNA, the CDR3 is TGTGCCAGCAGCGTAGGTACAGGGAGAGGCGAGCAGTACTTC.

This clonotype has only a few counts. The chain carries TRBV18 and TRBJ2-3; D assignment may be TRBD1 or TRBD2 (5 bases each). Trimming cost V 4 bases and J 1 base, with 9 bases left between them. The length of the CDR3 is 14 residues. CDR1 is KGHSH and CDR2 is LQKENI in the germline V gene. For the CDR3, the DNA is TGTGCCAGCTCACGCTGGGACGGCACAGATACGCAGTATTTT. Its protein is CASSRWDGTDTQYF. Together with reference TRBV18 and TRBJ2-3, the CDR3 gives the full variable domain: NAGVMQNPRHLVRRRGQEARLRCSPMKGHSHVYWYRQLPEEGLKFMVYLQKENIIDESGMPKERFSAEFPKEGPSILRIQQVVRGDSAAYFCASSRWDGTDTQYFGPGTRLTVL.

The rearrangement links TRBV12-3 or TRBV12-4 to TRBJ2-6; 11 bases fit TRBD1. V was clipped by 5 bases and J by 0 bases; unmatched bases: 6. CDR3 length: 18 amino acids. For the CDR3, the DNA is TGTGCCAGCAGTCCCCGGACAGGGGGCACCTCTGGGGCCAACGTCCTGACTTTC. This codes for CASSPRTGGTSGANVLTF.

This clonotype was counted many times. The chain carries TRBV5-1 and TRBJ2-3; D remains ambiguous. Trimming removed 0 bases at V and 1 base at J, with 9 bases between. The CDR3 consists of 15 residues. CDR1 and CDR2 (germline): SGHRS, YFSETQ. CDR3 loop: CASSLVSSRTDTQYF. CDR3 nucleotides: TGCGCCAGCAGCTTGGTTAGTTCCCGCACAGATACGCAGTATTTT.

This clonotype was recorded at least ten times. The V and J genes are TRBV7-8 and TRBJ2-3, with TRBD2 matching 9 bases. CDR3 size: 15 residues. Germline CDR1 reads SGHVS; CDR2 reads FQNEAQ. Losses at the gene ends were 5 bases for V and 4 bases for J; bases not matched to a gene: 7. Here the CDR3 reads CASSGYSGSADTQYF. The DNA for the CDR3 is TGTGCCAGCAGCGGATATAGCGGGAGTGCAGATACGCAGTATTTT. The full variable domain, with the rest looked up from reference TRBV7-8 and TRBJ2-3, is GAGVSQSPRYKVAKRGQDVALRCDPISGHVSLFWYQQALGQGPEFLTYFQNEAQLDKSGLPSDRFFAERPEGSVSTLKIQRTQQEDSAVYLCASSGYSGSADTQYFGPGTRLTVL.

The rearrangement uses TRBV9 and TRBJ2-7, with a tentative D call TRBD1 (6 bases). Between the trimmed V and J ends, which lost 3 bases and 3 bases, there was a span of 13 bases. The CDR3 contains 14 residues. Per germline, CDR1 SGDLS and CDR2 YYNGEE. CDR3 protein: CASSGSGAGYEQYF. In DNA form, the CDR3 reads TGTGCCAGCAGCGGATCAGGGGCCGGCTACGAGCAGTACTTC.

CDR3 in DNA: TGCAGTGCTAGGCGGAAAGCCTACGAGCAGTACTTC. This encodes CSARRKAYEQYF. The chain links TRBV20-1 to TRBJ2-7; no reliable D call. CDR3 length: 12 amino acids. Germline assignment: CDR1 DFQATT and CDR2 SNEGSKA (reference sequence). V gave up 3 bases and J gave up 2 bases, with 8 bases separating them.

The chain couples TRBV27 to TRBJ2-3; D ambiguous. The length of the CDR3 is 14 residues. Germline V lookup: CDR1 MNHEY, CDR2 SMNVEV (reference sequence). Trimming cost V 4 bases and J 2 bases, with 10 bases left between them. CDR3 in amino acids: CASSSYQITDTQYF. For the CDR3, the DNA is TGTGCCAGCAGTTCTTATCAGATCACAGATACGCAGTATTTT.

This clonotype occurred many times. V gene TRBV20-1 combines with J gene TRBJ1-5, with unresolved D. The CDR3 spans 15 residues. With 5 bases removed from V and 11 bases from J, the gap between germline ends came to 25 bases. The germline V gene encodes CDR1 DFQATT and CDR2 SNEGSKA (reference sequence). As DNA, the CDR3 is TGCAGTGCTCGACCGCCTTCACCATTCAGCGGAGCCCAGCATTTT. It is translated as CSARPPSPFSGAQHF.

This clonotype was found many times. The chain links TRBV12-3 or TRBV12-4 to TRBJ2-7, with D possibly TRBD1 on 7 matching bases. The V and J ends lost 3 bases and 10 bases respectively, with 16 bases between them. The CDR3 has 13 residues. CDR3 amino acids: CASSFFEGAGQYF. DNA of the CDR3: TGTGCCAGCAGTTTCTTCGAGGGGGCGGGACAGTACTTC.

DNA for the CDR3: TGTGCCAGCAGCTCCGGGACTAGCGGGAGTGTGTACCAAGAGACCCAGTACTTC. It encodes CASSSGTSGSVYQETQYF. The chain has TRBV5-5 and TRBJ2-5; 14 bases are shared with TRBD2. The trim removed 3 bases at V and 0 bases at J, leaving 7 bases unmatched. Per the germline V gene, CDR1 is SGHKS and CDR2 is YYEKEE (reference sequence). The CDR3 contains 18 residues.

This clonotype showed up many times. V usage is TRBV20-1 and J usage is TRBJ2-5; TRBD1 matches 7 bases. Germline CDR1 reads DFQATT; CDR2 reads SNEGSKA (reference sequence). The CDR3 spans 15 residues. After removal of 4 bases from V and 4 bases from J, the junction contained 12 bases not matched to a gene. The CDR3 here is CSATDTGQNVETQYF. The CDR3 coding sequence is TGCAGTGCTACGGATACGGGACAGAACGTAGAGACCCAGTACTTC.

The chain joins TRBV27 to TRBJ2-2, with 8 bases identical to TRBD1. CDR1 is MNHEY and CDR2 is SMNVEV in the germline V gene (reference sequence). CDR3 length: 14 residues. V was pared by 3 bases and J by 6 bases, with 3 bases of the junction left unmatched. CDR3 bases: TGTGCCAGCAGTTTCGGACAGGGTGCCGGGGAGCTGTTTTTT. Translation gives CASSFGQGAGELFF.

This clonotype was seen repeatedly, ten times or more. The J gene is TRBJ1-5, the V gene TRBV20-1; unclear D gene. Germline V CDR1 and CDR2: DFQATT, SNEGSKA (reference sequence). Trimming cost V 6 bases and J 6 bases, with 15 bases left between them. The CDR3 has 13 amino acids. The CDR3 region is CSAPLGTGQPQHF. The CDR3 coding sequence is TGCAGTGCCCCTCTCGGTACGGGTCAGCCCCAGCATTTT.